The 2 T cell receptor beta chains in this list originate from one sample, sequenced in a study of lymphopenia after photon versus proton radiotherapy. Sequencing used immunoSEQ multiplex PCR; TCRdb keeps in-frame clones, though not all of them. The repertoire has about 45,000 clones, about 85% of them found once; the top ten carry approximately 2.1%. Sample: peripheral blood, taken from a patient treated with photon-based radiotherapy. All receptors derive from a man in his forties or fifties with gastric cancer.

This clone has just one count. This rearrangement joins TRBV5-6 to TRBJ2-5; 7 nucleotides align to TRBD1. CDR1 and CDR2 (germline): SGHDT, YYEEEE. After removal of 3 bases from V and 5 bases from J, the junction contained 4 bases not matched to a gene. CDR3 length equals 13 residues. CDR3: CASSYTGVETQYF. The CDR3, as DNA: TGTGCCAGCAGCTACACAGGGGTCGAGACCCAGTACTTC.

The chain has TRBV11-2 and TRBJ1-1, with a tentative D call TRBD1 (5 bases). Germline loops: CDR1 SGHAT, CDR2 FQNNGV. Trimming took off 5 bases at V and 0 bases at J, with 16 bases between the two ends. CDR3 length: 16 amino acids. The CDR3 protein is CASSQSGTIMNTEAFF. CDR3 coding DNA: TGTGCCAGCAGCCAGTCAGGGACGATCATGAACACTGAAGCTTTCTTT. Variable domain in full (rest from reference TRBV11-2 and TRBJ1-1): EAGVAQSPRYKIIEKRQSVAFWCNPISGHATLYWYQQILGQGPKLLIQFQNNGVVDDSQLPKDRFSAERLKGVDSTLKIQPAKLEDSAVYLCASSQSGTIMNTEAFFGQGTRLTVV.